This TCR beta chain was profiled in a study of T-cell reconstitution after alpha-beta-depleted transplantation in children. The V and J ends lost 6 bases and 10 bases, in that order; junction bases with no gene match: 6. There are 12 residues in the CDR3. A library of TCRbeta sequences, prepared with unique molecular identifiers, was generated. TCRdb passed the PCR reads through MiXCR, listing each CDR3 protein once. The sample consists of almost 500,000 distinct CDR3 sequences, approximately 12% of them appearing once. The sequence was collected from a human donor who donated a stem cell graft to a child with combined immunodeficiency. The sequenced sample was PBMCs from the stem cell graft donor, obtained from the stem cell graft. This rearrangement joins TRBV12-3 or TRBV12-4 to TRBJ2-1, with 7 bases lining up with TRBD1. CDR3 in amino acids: CASRLQGHEQFF. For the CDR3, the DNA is TGTGCCAGCAGGCTACAGGGGCACGAGCAGTTCTTC.